This TCR beta chain was retrieved from a study of T cell responses to AZD1222 COVID-19 vaccine. Germline trimming cut 6 bases from V and 9 bases from J; bases unmatched to any gene: 8. The CDR3 is 15 residues long. Germline V lookup: CDR1 LNHDA, CDR2 SQIVND (reference sequence). Repertoires were generated with immunoSEQ multiplex PCR, while TCRdb's copy carries only in-frame clones and drops some. The sample carries 140,000 or so clones, approximately 90% recorded once. This specimen consisted of peripheral blood, obtained 28 days after the second AZD1222 dose. The V gene is TRBV19, the J gene TRBJ2-1, with 13 positions matching TRBD2. The clonotype originates from an adult who received the AZD1222 COVID-19 vaccine. CDR3 loop: CASRSLAGGPSEQFF. In nucleotides, the CDR3 is TGTGCCAGTAGATCACTAGCGGGAGGGCCCAGTGAGCAGTTCTTC.